This T cell receptor beta chain was captured in a study of T cell responses to AZD1222 COVID-19 vaccine. Assay used: immunoSEQ multiplex PCR; TCRdb lists only in-frame clones, some missing. The data hold about 100,000 clones, with roughly 90% observed a single time. Study results and limitations: Donors were largely white British and mainly female; clonal diversity was possibly underestimated. The study sampled repertoires only after the peak T cell response.

The CDR3 contains 15 residues. Germline V gene sequence: CDR1 MNHEY, CDR2 SVGAGI. With V trimmed by 6 bases and J by 7 bases, 11 bases remained unmatched. Turning to this clone: The antigen remains unidentified.

Here the sequenced sample was peripheral blood, taken on day 0 of MenACWY control vaccination. The clonotype comes from an adult in good health. The chain combines TRBV6-5 with TRBJ2-7; 11 positions agree with TRBD1. CDR3 protein: CASRTGTGGSWEQYF. In nucleotides, the CDR3 is TGTGCCAGCAGAACCGGGACAGGGGGATCTTGGGAGCAGTACTTC.